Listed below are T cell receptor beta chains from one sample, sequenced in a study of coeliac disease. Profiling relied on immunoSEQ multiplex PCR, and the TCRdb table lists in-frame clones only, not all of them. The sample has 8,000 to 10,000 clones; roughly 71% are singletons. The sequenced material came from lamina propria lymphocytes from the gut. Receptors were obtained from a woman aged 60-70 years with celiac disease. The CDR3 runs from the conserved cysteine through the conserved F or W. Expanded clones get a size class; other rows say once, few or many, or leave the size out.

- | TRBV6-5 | CASSYSPGSYGYTF
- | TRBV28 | CASRSGQGDQPQHF
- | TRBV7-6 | CASSFLANTEAFF
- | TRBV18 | CASSPGTSGRANEQYF
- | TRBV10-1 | CASSRGRGSAEQFF
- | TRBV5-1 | CASSLASARETQYF
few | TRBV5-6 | CASSRSDRSSYNEQFF
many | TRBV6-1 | CASGGRGGVIEQYF
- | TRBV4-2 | CASSQEGGSNQPQHF
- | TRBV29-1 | CSVGKPGQGASSTEAFF
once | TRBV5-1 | CASSLCPRCLFEETQYF